The clone carrying this T cell receptor (beta chain) turned up a few times. Researchers prepared the TCRbeta library using unique molecular identifiers, the study reports. Each CDR3 protein gets one entry after TCRdb re-called the PCR reads with MiXCR. The table shows hundreds of thousands of distinct CDR3 sequences, with around 13% occurring only once. The data derive from a study of T-cell reconstitution after alpha-beta-depleted transplantation in children. The length of the CDR3 is 14 residues. CDR1 is LGHNT and CDR2 is FRNRAP in the germline V gene. J gave up 1 base and V 6 bases, and 6 bases lay outside the gene matches.

This specimen was PBMCs from the stem cell graft donor, taken from the stem cell graft. This clonotype originated in a human donor who donated a stem cell graft to a child with combined immunodeficiency. The chain employs TRBV12-5 and TRBJ2-7, with 7 bases identical to TRBD1. As DNA, the CDR3 is TGTGCTAGTGGCTCCGGGACAGCATCCTACGAGCAGTACTTC. As protein: CASGSGTASYEQYF.